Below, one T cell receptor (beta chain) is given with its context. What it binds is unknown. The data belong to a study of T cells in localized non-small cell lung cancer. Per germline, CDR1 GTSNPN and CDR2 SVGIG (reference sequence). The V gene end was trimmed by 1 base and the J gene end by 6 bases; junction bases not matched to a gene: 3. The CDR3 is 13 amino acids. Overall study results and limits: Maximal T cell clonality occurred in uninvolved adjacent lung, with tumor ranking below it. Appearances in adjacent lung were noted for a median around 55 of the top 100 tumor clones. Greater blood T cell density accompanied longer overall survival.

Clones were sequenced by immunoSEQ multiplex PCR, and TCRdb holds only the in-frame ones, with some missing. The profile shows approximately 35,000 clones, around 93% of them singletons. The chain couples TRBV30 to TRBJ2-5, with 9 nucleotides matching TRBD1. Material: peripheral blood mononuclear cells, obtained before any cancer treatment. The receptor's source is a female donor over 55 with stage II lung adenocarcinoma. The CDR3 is CAWSGGQGKTQYF. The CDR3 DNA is TGTGCCTGGAGTGGAGGACAGGGGAAGACCCAGTACTTC. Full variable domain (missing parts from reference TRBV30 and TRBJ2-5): SQTIHQWPATLVQPVGSPLSLECTVEGTSNPNLYWYRQAAGRGLQLLFYSVGIGQISSEVPQNLSASRPQDRQFILSSKKLLLSDSGFYLCAWSGGQGKTQYFGPGTRLLVL.